This TCR beta chain was documented in a study of beta chain features in type 1 diabetes. Overall study results and limits: Shorter TCRB CDR3s, moderately but significantly so, were found in Type 1 diabetes patients in all four CD4+ subsets.

All of the isolated RNA was reverse transcribed, so expressed TCRB transcripts were sequenced. Here immunoSEQ multiplex PCR was the method, and the copy in TCRdb shows in-frame clones only, minus some. The sample shows 600,000 to 700,000 clones, 9.5% to 15% of them seen only once. Germline loops: CDR1 MGHDK, CDR2 SYGVNS. V was cut by 1 base and J by 2 bases, with 8 bases left in between. This CDR3 spans 14 amino acids. As for this clone: As yet, its antigen is unknown.

Sorting with CD45RO/CCR7/CD25/CD127/CD95/CD27 yielded naive, central memory, regulatory and stem-like memory CD4+ cells. This receptor was taken from a man aged 30 to 39 with type 1 diabetes. Sequencing was carried out using naive CD4+ T cells from blood. J is TRBJ1-2 and V is TRBV25-1, with TRBD1 as a possible D gene (5 bases). The chain's CDR3 is CASSEFRENYGYTF. The CDR3 DNA follows: TGTGCCAGCAGTGAATTCAGGGAAAACTATGGCTACACCTTC.